These 7 T cell receptor beta chains originate from one sample sequenced in a study of blood T cell repertoires in COVID-19. The method was immunoSEQ multiplex PCR; TCRdb's version includes in-frame clones alone and lacks a portion of them. The table has approximately 250,000 clones, approximately 88% seen once. The sequenced sample was PBMCs or T cells enriched from blood (not recorded which). The receptors shown here come from a woman aged 35 to 49 who had been exposed to COVID-19.

V gene TRBV6-5 combines with J gene TRBJ1-2; D may be TRBD1 (6 bases). This CDR3 has 13 amino acids. Germline-derived CDR1 and CDR2 are MNHEY and SVGAGI. Deletions cut 7 bases from V and 4 bases from J, with 13 bases between. The CDR3 protein is CASTPGGLYGYTF. The CDR3 nucleotides are TGTGCCAGCACCCCCGGGGGGCTCTATGGCTACACCTTC.

The chain is built from TRBV11-2 and TRBJ2-1; 10 bases are a match to TRBD2. From germline, CDR1 is SGHAT and CDR2 FQNNGV. This CDR3 has 17 residues. V was pared by 0 bases and J by 7 bases, with 9 bases of the junction left unmatched. CDR3 DNA: TGTGCCAGCAGCTTAGATACCGGGACTAGCGAAGAGAATGAGCAGTTCTTC. Translation gives CASSLDTGTSEENEQFF.

The genes are TRBV28 and TRBJ2-7; D is possibly TRBD2 (6 bases). CDR3 length: 12 residues. The germline V gene encodes CDR1 MDHEN and CDR2 SYDVKM. Trimming cost V 2 bases and J 5 bases, with 7 bases left between them. The CDR3 nucleotides read TGTGCCAGCAGTTTAGCGGGAAACGAGCAGTACGTC. As protein: CASSLAGNEQYV.

Turning to this clone: Distinct nucleotide sequences in the sample also encode this CDR3. The chain links TRBV7-2 to TRBJ2-7; possible D gene TRBD1, 5 bases. The CDR3 length is 12 residues. The germline gives CDR1 SGHTA, CDR2 FQGNSA. Trimming removed 2 bases at V and 3 bases at J, with 5 bases between. In DNA, the CDR3 is TGTGCCAGCAGCTTACAGGGCTACGAGCAGTACTTC. Translating gives CASSLQGYEQYF.

The J gene is TRBJ1-2, the V gene TRBV28; no reliable D call. The germline V gene has CDR1 MDHEN and CDR2 SYDVKM. V gave up 4 bases and J gave up 0 bases, with 12 bases separating them. The CDR3 runs to 15 residues. The CDR3 nucleotides are TGTGCCAGCAGTTCCCCCCGGGGAACTAACTATGGCTACACCTTC. Its translation is CASSSPRGTNYGYTF.

V gene TRBV7-6 combines with J gene TRBJ1-5, with D unclear. The CDR3 consists of 12 residues. CDR1 is SGHVS and CDR2 is FNYEAQ in the germline V gene. The germline V and J ends were trimmed by 3 bases and 9 bases, with 9 bases remaining between them. The CDR3 DNA sequence: TGTGCCAGCAGCTTGTACGGGTTGCCCCAGCATTTT. It specifies CASSLYGLPQHF.

The V gene is TRBV5-8, the J gene TRBJ1-3; D not certain. The germline V and J ends were trimmed by 4 bases and 4 bases, with 15 bases remaining between them. Germline V gene data show CDR1 as SGHTS and CDR2 as YDEGEE. This CDR3 region has 15 residues. CDR3 nucleotide sequence: TGTGCCAGCAGCCCCCTGGAGGCGGCGGGAAACACCATATATTTT. Protein sequence: CASSPLEAAGNTIYF. Full variable domain (rest looked up from reference TRBV5-8 and TRBJ1-3): EAGVTQSPTHLIKTRGQQATLRCSPISGHTSVYWYQQALGLGLQFLLWYDEGEERNRGNFPPRFSGRQFPNYSSELNVNALELEDSALYLCASSPLEAAGNTIYFGEGSWLTVV.